The 29 T cell receptor beta chains in this list originate from one sample, sequenced in a study of response to subunit inactivated influenza vaccine. TCRdb reprocessed the RT-PCR reads with MiXCR, giving one entry per CDR3 protein. The sample shows around 710,000 distinct CDR3 sequences, roughly 13% of them seen only once. The sequences come from PBMCs from blood, collected 14 to 15 days before vaccination. These receptors originate from a man aged 50 to 60 who received an inactivated influenza vaccine.

This clonotype was recorded many times. This chain links TRBV12-3 or TRBV12-4 with TRBJ1-2; weak D call: TRBD1 (6 bases). V was trimmed by 1 base and J by 7 bases, leaving 10 bases between them. The CDR3 loop spans 13 amino acids. CDR3 loop: CASSLVTGSGYTF. Here the CDR3 DNA reads TGTGCCAGCAGTTTAGTAACAGGGAGTGGCTACACCTTC.

This clonotype was observed at least ten times. CDR3 region: CASSLAHRLAGQETQYF. In DNA, the CDR3 is TGTGCCAGCAGTTTAGCCCACCGACTAGCGGGGCAAGAGACCCAGTACTTC. The rearrangement links TRBV12-3 or TRBV12-4 to TRBJ2-5, with 11 bases fitting TRBD2. Trimming at V came to 0 bases and at J to 2 bases, leaving 5 bases not matched to a gene. The CDR3 totals 17 residues.

V and J are TRBV4-1 and TRBJ1-2; possible D gene TRBD1, 5 bases. The CDR3 length is 15 residues. Trimming took 0 bases from V and 6 from J, leaving 14 bases between them. Germline CDR1 and CDR2: MGHRA and YSYEKL. CDR3 amino acids: CASSQDFGGLNGYTF. The CDR3 nucleotides read TGCGCCAGCAGCCAAGATTTCGGGGGATTGAATGGCTACACCTTC.

This clonotype was seen many times. This chain connects TRBV10-3 to TRBJ2-7; maybe TRBD2 (5 bases). Germline V gene lookup returns CDR1 ENHRY and CDR2 SYGVKD. With 6 bases removed from V and 3 bases from J, the gap between germline ends came to 18 bases. The CDR3 is 15 residues long. CDR3 sequence reads: CAISGGDVGNYEQYF. Written as DNA, the CDR3 is TGTGCCATCAGCGGAGGAGACGTCGGAAACTACGAGCAGTACTTC.

This rearrangement joins TRBV4-1 to TRBJ2-1; 9 positions agree with TRBD1. The germline gives CDR1 MGHRA, CDR2 YSYEKL. V lost 1 base and J lost 8; bases outside the gene matches: 15. This CDR3 comprises 18 residues. CDR3 residues: CASSQGRNRGRESYEQFF. The CDR3 bases are TGCGCCAGCAGCCAAGGTAGAAACAGGGGGCGCGAAAGTTATGAGCAGTTCTTC.

This clonotype was seen ten or more times. One end of the junction does not line up with germline, which may come from a read error. This chain uses TRBV7-2 with TRBJ2-7; D remains ambiguous. This CDR3 has 13 residues. CDR1 SGHTA and CDR2 FQGNSA come from the germline V gene. CDR3 protein: CASSPRATYEQYF. In DNA form, the CDR3 reads TGCGCCAGCAGCCCCCGGGCCACCTACGAGCAGTACTTC.

The chain is built from TRBV3-1 and TRBJ2-1; 7 bases are shared with TRBD2. With V trimmed by 4 bases and J by 0 bases, 6 bases remained unmatched. This CDR3 region has 16 residues. The germline gives CDR1 LGHDT, CDR2 YNNKEL (reference sequence). In DNA, the CDR3 is TGTGCCAGCAGCCCGGGGGGTGCTACCTCCTACAATGAGCAGTTCTTC. It encodes CASSPGGATSYNEQFF.

The chain uses TRBV29-1 and TRBJ2-1, with a possible D match to TRBD1 (5 bases). CDR3 length equals 11 residues. Looked up from germline, CDR1 is SQVTM and CDR2 is ANQGSEA. V lost 6 bases, J lost 9 bases, and 12 bases lay in between. Here the CDR3 reads CSVKWQGEQFF. CDR3 bases: TGCAGCGTGAAGTGGCAGGGTGAGCAGTTCTTC.

This chain joins TRBV7-2 and TRBJ1-3, with D possibly matching TRBD1 (6 bases). The germline V gene has CDR1 SGHTA and CDR2 FQGNSA. With 2 bases removed from V and 2 bases from J, the gap between germline ends came to 13 bases. CDR3 length: 16 amino acids. CDR3: CASSLKGGEPGNTIYF. The CDR3 DNA is TGTGCCAGCAGCTTAAAAGGGGGGGAGCCTGGAAACACCATATATTTT. The variable domain in full, completed from reference TRBV7-2 and TRBJ1-3, reads GAGVSQSPSNKVTEKGKDVELRCDPISGHTALYWYRQSLGQGLEFLIYFQGNSAPDKSGLPSDRFSAERTGGSVSTLTIQRTQQEDSAVYLCASSLKGGEPGNTIYFGEGSWLTVV.

This clonotype was seen ten or more times. Germline and junction disagree at one end, which may indicate a read error. The chain recombines TRBV11-2 with TRBJ2-7, with D perhaps TRBD1 or TRBD2 (5 bases each). This CDR3 has 12 amino acids. Germline V gene sequence: CDR1 SGHAT, CDR2 FQNNGV. CDR3: CASSHLGRDGSF. The CDR3 DNA reads as TGTGCCAGCAGCCATCTAGGCCGGGACGGATCCTTC.

The V call is TRBV11-2, the J call TRBJ2-7; 11 bases match TRBD2. Germline assignment: CDR1 SGHAT and CDR2 FQNNGV. The length of the CDR3 is 15 residues. The V segment lost 3 bases and the J segment 3 bases; nucleotides outside the gene matches: 4. The CDR3 DNA reads TGTGCCAGCAGCTTTGGGACTAGCGGCCACTACGAGCAGTACTTC. Its translation is CASSFGTSGHYEQYF.

The chain carries TRBV15 and TRBJ1-2; 9 bases map to TRBD1. Trimming removed 1 base from V and 9 bases from J; junction bases left unmatched: 9. Germline CDR1 is LNHNV and CDR2 is YYDKDF (reference sequence). The CDR3 is 15 residues long. The DNA of the CDR3 is TGTGCCACCAGCAGAGGTCGGACAGGGGAGGAGAGCTACACCTTC. This codes for CATSRGRTGEESYTF.

The chain combines TRBV20-1 with TRBJ2-1; 8 bases are a match to TRBD2. The CDR3 extends over 14 amino acids. Losses at the gene ends were 3 bases for V and 7 bases for J; bases not matched to a gene: 8. The V gene's germline CDR1 is DFQATT and CDR2 SNEGSKA (reference sequence). CDR3: CSARFRGGPNEQFF. The CDR3 DNA sequence: TGCAGTGCTAGGTTCCGGGGGGGCCCGAATGAGCAGTTCTTC.

This clonotype was observed a few times. This sequence joins TRBV20-1 and TRBJ2-7; D is possibly TRBD2 (5 bases). The germline V and J ends were trimmed by 3 bases and 2 bases, with 11 bases remaining between them. Germline CDR1 is DFQATT and CDR2 is SNEGSKA (reference sequence). The CDR3 contains 13 residues. CDR3 region: CSASVRGTYEQYF. CDR3 DNA sequence: TGCAGTGCTAGTGTCCGGGGAACCTACGAGCAGTACTTC.

In its sample, this clonotype was seen a few times. This chain uses TRBV24-1 with TRBJ1-2; D gene unclear. CDR3 length equals 13 residues. Germline-derived CDR1 and CDR2 are KGHDR and SFDVKD. V gave up 0 bases and J gave up 8 bases, with 9 bases separating them. CDR3 coding DNA: TGTGCCACCAGTGATTTGCTAGGAGGCGGCTACACCTTC. As protein: CATSDLLGGGYTF.

This clonotype was detected ten times or more. V usage is TRBV12-3 or TRBV12-4 and J usage is TRBJ1-1; TRBD1 aligns across 8 bases. CDR3 length: 13 amino acids. V was pared by 5 bases and J by 13 bases, with 12 bases of the junction left unmatched. CDR3 sequence: CASSATDRGKGFF. For the CDR3, the DNA is TGTGCCAGCAGTGCGACCGACAGGGGCAAAGGTTTCTTT.

The chain is built from TRBV12-2 and TRBJ2-2. TRBV12-2 is deemed a pseudogene. The CDR3 covers 13 residues. CDR3 sequence: CASRLPYTGELFF. The CDR3 DNA reads TGTGCAAGTCGCTTACCCTACACCGGGGAGCTGTTTTTT.

For this clonotype: A single base separates this from a much larger clone, so it may be a read error. The chain links TRBV25-1 to TRBJ2-2, with D uncertain. Trimming removed 11 bases from V and 6 bases from J, with 16 bases in between. Germline V lookup: CDR1 MGHDK, CDR2 SYGVNS. The CDR3 is 13 amino acids. The CDR3: CACHGSKAGELFF. The DNA of the CDR3 is TGTGCCTGCCACGGCTCAAAGGCCGGGGAGCTGTTTTTT.

The rearrangement uses TRBV25-1 and TRBJ2-2; D unclear. The CDR3 has 15 amino acids. CDR1 and CDR2 from the germline V gene are MGHDK and SYGVNS. Trimming left V 7 bases short and J 11 bases short, with 23 bases between. CDR3 sequence (DNA): TGTGCCAGCACCCGGTTTAGTGGCCCTCAAGAAGAGCTGTTTTTT. Its protein product is CASTRFSGPQEELFF.

The V gene is TRBV20-1, the J gene TRBJ2-7, with 8 bases lining up with TRBD1. With 0 bases clipped from V and 2 bases from J, the junction kept 6 bases outside the gene matches. Germline V gene lookup returns CDR1 DFQATT and CDR2 SNEGSKA (reference sequence). The CDR3 totals 15 residues. CDR3 DNA: TGCAGTGCTAGAGATATGCAGGGGGCCGCCTACGAGCAGTACTTC. Protein sequence: CSARDMQGAAYEQYF.

The DNA for the CDR3 is TGTGCCAGCAGTATCCTGAAAAATCAGCCCCAGCATTTT. Amino acids: CASSILKNQPQHF. V usage is TRBV28 and J usage is TRBJ1-5; D gene ambiguous. This CDR3 region has 13 residues. Per the germline V gene, CDR1 is MDHEN and CDR2 is SYDVKM. Between the trimmed V and J ends, which lost 5 bases and 4 bases, there was a span of 9 bases. The whole variable domain, remainder taken from reference TRBV28 and TRBJ1-5, is DVKVTQSSRYLVKRTGEKVFLECVQDMDHENMFWYRQDPGLGLRLIYFSYDVKMKEKGDIPEGYSVSREKKERFSLILESASTNQTSMYLCASSILKNQPQHFGDGTRLSIL.

The V gene is TRBV20-1, the J gene TRBJ2-3, with 9 nucleotides matching TRBD2. V lost 7 bases and J lost 0; bases outside the gene matches: 2. The CDR3 loop spans 13 amino acids. In germline, CDR1 is DFQATT, CDR2 SNEGSKA (reference sequence). CDR3 DNA: TGCAGTGTTAGCGGGAGTAGCACAGATACGCAGTATTTT. Translating gives CSVSGSSTDTQYF.

The sample holds a few counts of this clonotype. The V call is TRBV28, the J call TRBJ2-7; no definite D call. The CDR3 runs to 13 residues. Trimming took 5 bases from V and 2 from J, leaving 10 bases between them. From germline, CDR1 is MDHEN and CDR2 SYDVKM. CDR3 in DNA: TGTGCCAGCAGTAAAATGAATGCCTACGAGCAGTACTTC. Translated: CASSKMNAYEQYF.

Regarding this clonotype: Mismatch with germline at one junction end may stem from a read error. The chain joins TRBV30 to TRBJ2-3; D remains unclear. Germline CDR1 reads GTSNPN; CDR2 reads SVGIG (reference sequence). The CDR3 totals 11 residues. The CDR3 loop is CAWSIAETQYF. As DNA, the CDR3 is TGTGCCTGGAGCATAGCAGAGACGCAGTATTTT.

This clonotype showed up just a few times. In DNA form, the CDR3 reads TGCAGTGCTAGAGCTCGGGGGGCGAAGTATTCACCCCTCCACTTT. Translation gives CSARARGAKYSPLHF. The rearrangement joins TRBV20-1 to TRBJ1-6, with a possible D match to TRBD1 (6 bases). The CDR3 consists of 15 residues. CDR1 is DFQATT and CDR2 is SNEGSKA in the germline V gene (reference sequence). Trimming stripped 1 base from V and 8 bases from J, with 15 bases between.

This clonotype was seen a few times. The chain employs TRBV11-2 and TRBJ2-7; D is possibly TRBD1 (6 bases). V lost 1 base and J lost 3, with 10 bases in between. Germline V gene data show CDR1 as SGHAT and CDR2 as FQNNGV. This CDR3 spans 14 amino acids. As DNA, the CDR3 is TGTGCCAGCAGCTTAGGACAGGTAAACTACGAGCAGTACTTC. This codes for CASSLGQVNYEQYF.

The chain links TRBV20-1 to TRBJ2-5; 7 positions match TRBD1. V shed 5 bases, J shed 5 bases, and the junction held 14 bases outside the gene matches. CDR3 size: 15 residues. Germline V lookup: CDR1 DFQATT, CDR2 SNEGSKA (reference sequence). The CDR3 DNA is TGCAGTGCTCCTAGGAGAACAGGGGCAGGGGAGACCCAGTACTTC. Translated, it gives CSAPRRTGAGETQYF.

This clonotype has only a few counts. This chain connects TRBV20-1 to TRBJ2-1, with TRBD2 matching 12 bases. This CDR3 spans 14 amino acids. Germline V gene data show CDR1 as DFQATT and CDR2 as SNEGSKA (reference sequence). The J segment lost 7 bases and the V segment lost 3 bases, leaving 4 bases of the junction unmatched. This chain's CDR3 is CSARGLAGLNEQFF. The CDR3 region has the DNA TGCAGTGCTAGGGGACTAGCGGGCTTAAATGAGCAGTTCTTC.

V is TRBV20-1 and J is TRBJ1-5, with D uncertain. Germline V gene data show CDR1 as DFQATT and CDR2 as SNEGSKA (reference sequence). V was cut by 3 bases and J by 2 bases, with 11 bases left in between. This CDR3 contains 14 residues. The CDR3 loop reads CSARPLGGNQPQHF. The DNA for the CDR3 is TGCAGTGCTAGGCCTCTCGGGGGCAATCAGCCCCAGCATTTT.